The 25 T cell receptor beta chains given below trace back to one sample, sequenced in a study of blood T cells in healthy people across ages. Using a J-beta primer mix together with a sample-barcoded 5' primer, a second PCR was run for roughly 7 to 12 cycles. TCRdb re-called the 5' RACE reads with MiXCR, one entry per CDR3 protein. The table lists about 630,000 distinct CDR3 sequences, around 21% of them singletons, with 3% to 4% in the top ten. The sample taken for sequencing was blood. The receptors come from a man aged 65-85 years in good health.

The chain recombines TRBV20-1 with TRBJ2-2; D is ambiguous. V was pared by 3 bases and J by 7 bases, with 9 bases between. The CDR3 contains 12 residues. Per germline, CDR1 DFQATT and CDR2 SNEGSKA (reference sequence). For the CDR3, the DNA is TGCAGTGCTAGCGGGCGTATCGGGGAGCTGTTTTTT. This encodes CSASGRIGELFF.

The chain couples TRBV4-1 to TRBJ1-2, with TRBD1 as a possible D gene (6 bases). The V gene lost 1 base and the J gene lost 2 bases, with 20 bases spanning the gap. Germline CDR1 is MGHRA and CDR2 is YSYEKL. The CDR3 runs to 18 residues. This CDR3 is CASSQVPGTPTKNYGYTF. CDR3 DNA: TGCGCCAGCAGCCAAGTTCCCGGGACACCGACTAAGAACTATGGCTACACCTTC.

J is TRBJ1-1 and V is TRBV30, with 12 nucleotides matching TRBD1. Looked up from germline, CDR1 is GTSNPN and CDR2 is SVGIG (reference sequence). V shed 7 bases, J shed 5 bases, and the junction held 8 bases outside the gene matches. CDR3 length: 14 residues. CDR3 protein: CALGQGALETEAFF. The DNA of the CDR3 is TGTGCCTTGGGACAGGGGGCTTTAGAAACTGAAGCTTTCTTT.

The chain has TRBV20-1 and TRBJ2-1; the match to TRBD2 covers 13 bases. The junction had 8 bases not matched to a gene; V was cut back by 5 bases and J by 7 bases. This CDR3 is built from 15 residues. Per the germline V gene, CDR1 is DFQATT and CDR2 is SNEGSKA (reference sequence). CDR3 in amino acids: CSALPTSGRWNEQFF. CDR3 DNA sequence: TGCAGTGCTCTTCCGACTAGCGGGAGGTGGAATGAGCAGTTCTTC.

The chain has TRBV29-1 and TRBJ2-3; TRBD2 matches 9 bases. Germline V lookup: CDR1 SQVTM, CDR2 ANQGSEA. The ends lost 4 bases at V and 1 base at J; junction bases unmatched: 6. This CDR3 is 15 amino acids long. The CDR3 sequence is CSVVGGRAGTDTQYF. The CDR3 coding sequence is TGCAGCGTTGTGGGCGGGAGGGCTGGCACAGATACGCAGTATTTT.

This rearrangement joins TRBV7-6 to TRBJ2-3; D is tentatively TRBD1 or TRBD2 (6 bases each). There are 13 residues in the CDR3. Trimming cost V 5 bases and J 4 bases, with 10 bases left between them. Germline V gene data show CDR1 as SGHVS and CDR2 as FNYEAQ. CDR3 bases: TGTGCCAGCAGCAACAGGGAGGCAGATACGCAGTATTTT. This gives the protein CASSNREADTQYF.

This clonotype was observed a handful of times. The rearrangement links TRBV15 to TRBJ1-6; D unresolved. CDR1 is LNHNV, CDR2 YYDKDF, per germline (reference sequence). This CDR3 is 15 amino acids long. Trimming took 0 bases from V and 6 from J, leaving 9 bases between them. CDR3 in DNA: TGTGCCACCAGCAGAGAGCCGGACCCTAATTCACCCCTCCACTTT. It encodes CATSREPDPNSPLHF. Supplemented by reference TRBV15 and TRBJ1-6, the full variable domain reads DAMVIQNPRYQVTQFGKPVTLSCSQTLNHNVMYWYQQKSSQAPKLLFHYYDKDFNNEADTPDNFQSRRPNTSFCFLDIRSPGLGDTAMYLCATSREPDPNSPLHFGNGTRLTVT.

This clonotype has just a few counts. The chain uses TRBV2 and TRBJ1-4; 11 nucleotides align to TRBD1. The length of the CDR3 is 17 residues. Germline loops: CDR1 SNHLY, CDR2 FYNNEI. With 0 bases clipped from V and 8 bases from J, the junction kept 8 bases outside the gene matches. CDR3 sequence: CASSEATWTGGGEKLFF. CDR3 nucleotides: TGTGCCAGCAGTGAAGCTACCTGGACAGGGGGCGGCGAAAAACTGTTTTTT.

V is TRBV7-9 and J is TRBJ2-3; D gene unclear. Trimming stripped 2 bases from V and 4 bases from J, with 7 bases between. Germline V gives CDR1 SEHNR, CDR2 FQNEAQ (reference sequence). The CDR3 extends over 13 amino acids. CDR3 in DNA: TGTGCCAGCAGCTTAATATCCGCAGATACGCAGTATTTT. Its translation is CASSLISADTQYF. Full variable domain (remainder filled in from reference TRBV7-9 and TRBJ2-3): DTGVSQNPRHKITKRGQNVTFRCDPISEHNRLYWYRQTLGQGPEFLTYFQNEAQLEKSRLLSDRFSAERPKGSFSTLEIQRTEQGDSAMYLCASSLISADTQYFGPGTRLTVL.

This sequence joins TRBV14 and TRBJ1-1, with TRBD1 as a possible D gene (5 bases). Trimming took 0 bases from V and 5 from J, leaving 13 bases between them. This CDR3 comprises 15 residues. Per the germline V gene, CDR1 is SGHDN and CDR2 is FVKESK. CDR3 DNA sequence: TGTGCCAGCAGCCAAGATCTGTTGGACATAACTGAAGCTTTCTTT. This sequence encodes CASSQDLLDITEAFF.

This chain links TRBV5-1 with TRBJ2-1; either TRBD1 or TRBD2 may fit D (5 bases each). The DNA end is a closer match to TRBJ2-7, so the J assignment may be wrong. The CDR3 has 16 residues. The germline V gene encodes CDR1 SGHRS and CDR2 YFSETQ. CDR3 DNA sequence: TGCGCCAGCAGTCCTCGTGGATTCGGGACGTATCGGGAGCAGTACTTC. Residues: CASSPRGFGTYREQYF.

As DNA, the CDR3 is TGTGCCAGCAGCTCCCAAGGGTGGGGGGATAATTCACCCCTCCACTTT. It codes for CASSSQGWGDNSPLHF. The rearrangement links TRBV7-8 to TRBJ1-6, with D possibly being TRBD1 (5 bases). CDR3 length: 16 residues. V shed 4 bases and J shed 5 bases, with 15 bases lying between them. The germline CDR1 and CDR2 sequences are SGHVS and FQNEAQ.

This clonotype was observed a handful of times. The chain carries TRBV4-3 and TRBJ2-2; a possible D gene is TRBD1 (6 bases). V was clipped by 0 bases and J by 8 bases, with 16 bases between them. The CDR3 runs to 16 residues. Germline V gene data show CDR1 as LGHNA and CDR2 as YSLEER. The CDR3 reads CASSQDPPGAQGELFF. The CDR3, as DNA: TGCGCCAGCAGCCAAGATCCGCCAGGGGCCCAGGGGGAGCTGTTTTTT.

This clonotype was detected a few times. The rearrangement uses TRBV5-1 and TRBJ1-1; unclear D gene. With 1 base removed from V and 0 bases from J, the gap between germline ends came to 10 bases. This CDR3 has 15 amino acids. Per germline, CDR1 SGHRS and CDR2 YFSETQ. This chain's CDR3 is CASSLSAGMNTEAFF. CDR3 sequence (DNA): TGCGCCAGCAGCTTGTCGGCGGGGATGAACACTGAAGCTTTCTTT.

V usage is TRBV6-1 and J usage is TRBJ2-3; D gene ambiguous. CDR1 and CDR2 (germline): MNHNS, SASEGT. Trimming removed 3 bases from V and 0 bases from J, with 13 bases in between. This CDR3 comprises 16 residues. The CDR3 nucleotides read TGTGCCAGCAGTGACCGGACCCCCCCTAGCACAGATACGCAGTATTTT. This gives the protein CASSDRTPPSTDTQYF.

This clonotype has more than one count but fewer than ten. CDR3 loop: CASSGGLTYEQYF. The CDR3 DNA sequence: TGCGCCAGCAGCGGTGGACTAACCTACGAGCAGTACTTC. The V gene is TRBV4-3, the J gene TRBJ2-7, with a tentative D call TRBD2 (6 bases). CDR3 size: 13 residues. V was pared by 5 bases and J by 2 bases, with 10 bases between. The germline gives CDR1 LGHNA, CDR2 YSLEER.

This rearrangement joins TRBV6-1 to TRBJ2-2, with D tentatively TRBD1 or TRBD2 (6 bases each). CDR1 and CDR2 from the germline V gene are MNHNS and SASEGT. The CDR3 totals 17 residues. Trimming cost V 11 bases and J 3 bases, with 25 bases left between them. The CDR3 DNA reads as TGTGCCCTTTACCGGGACACCGGGACTTTTCACACCGGGGAGCTGTTTTTT. This translates into CALYRDTGTFHTGELFF.

Here the CDR3 reads CASSFPGLQPQHF. CDR3 in DNA: TGTGCCAGCAGTTTTCCGGGTTTGCAGCCCCAGCATTTT. The rearrangement joins TRBV12-3 or TRBV12-4 to TRBJ1-5; D not certain. The CDR3 contains 13 residues. The V end lost 3 bases, the J end lost 7 bases, and 10 bases lay between the germline ends.

Written as DNA, the CDR3 is TGCGCCAGCAGACTGGACAGGAGGAACACTGAAGCTTTCTTT. It specifies CASRLDRRNTEAFF. The rearrangement uses TRBV5-1 and TRBJ1-1; TRBD1 agrees at 7 bases. The junction had 5 bases not matched to a gene; V was cut back by 5 bases and J by 1 base. The CDR3 is 14 residues long. Looked up from germline, CDR1 is SGHRS and CDR2 is YFSETQ.

This chain connects TRBV4-3 to TRBJ2-4; tentative D call: TRBD2 (6 bases). The CDR3 loop spans 16 amino acids. Trimming removed 0 bases from V and 6 bases from J, with 15 bases in between. Germline CDR1 and CDR2: LGHNA and YSLEER. The CDR3 DNA sequence: TGCGCCAGCAGCCAAGAGGCGAGGGGAGGTGCAAACATTCAGTACTTC. Encoded protein: CASSQEARGGANIQYF.

Note on this clonotype: Germline is not matched at one junction end, which may reflect a read error. V usage is TRBV7-9 and J usage is TRBJ2-7, with 9 bases identical to TRBD2. The V gene's germline CDR1 is SEHNR and CDR2 FQNEAQ (reference sequence). The CDR3 totals 17 residues. CDR3 sequence reads: CASSLVGGLALNYERYF. CDR3 DNA sequence: TGTGCCAGCAGCTTAGTAGGGGGACTAGCCCTGAACTACGAGCGGTACTTC.

This clonotype appeared once. The CDR3 nucleotides are TGTGCCAGCAGCCAAGGTGGAAACCCCCCAAAAGGGGAGCTGTTTTTT. Translation: CASSQGGNPPKGELFF. The rearrangement uses TRBV3-1 and TRBJ2-2, with D uncertain. V lost 1 base, J lost 8 bases, and 17 bases lay in between. The germline CDR1 and CDR2 sequences are LGHDT and YNNKEL (reference sequence). The CDR3 sequence is 16 residues long.

This clonotype was seen a handful of times. One junction end disagrees with the germline gene, perhaps due to a read error. The V gene is TRBV7-7, the J gene TRBJ2-7, with 11 bases fitting TRBD2. The V gene's germline CDR1 is SSHAT and CDR2 FNYEAQ (reference sequence). The CDR3 consists of 15 residues. DNA for the CDR3: TGTGCTAGCAGCTTATTAGCGGGAGGGACCTACGAGCAGTACTTC. It translates to CASSLLAGGTYEQYF. The full variable domain, completed using reference TRBV7-7 and TRBJ2-7, is GAGVSQSPRYKVTKRGQDVTLRCDPISSHATLYWYQQALGQGPEFLTYFNYEAQPDKSGLPSDRFSAERPEGSISTLTIQRTEQRDSAMYRCASSLLAGGTYEQYFGPGTRLTVT.

To note about this clonotype: An end of the junction differs from the germline gene, which may be a read error. V gene TRBV6-1 combines with J gene TRBJ1-2; possibly TRBD1 for D (5 bases). CDR1 is MNHNS and CDR2 is SASEGT in the germline V gene. There are 13 residues in the CDR3. CDR3: CSSSEDKRYGYIF. In DNA form, the CDR3 reads TGTTCCAGCAGTGAGGACAAGCGCTATGGCTACATCTTC.

The chain uses TRBV6-5 and TRBJ2-5; D is unresolved. This CDR3 comprises 14 residues. From germline, CDR1 is MNHEY and CDR2 SVGAGI. The V end was cut by 0 bases, the J end by 4 bases, with 9 bases between. Written as DNA, the CDR3 is TGTGCCAGCAGTTACTCGTCGTGGACAGAGACCCAGTACTTC. Protein sequence: CASSYSSWTETQYF.